This T cell receptor (beta chain) was sequenced during a study of blood T cells in healthy people across ages (dated by TCRdb to between 2015 and 2017). With regard to the full study: In model experiments, template switching captured about one uniquely barcoded TCR beta cDNA molecule for every two T cells. Donors of different ages were randomly distributed across sequencing lanes to avoid experimental bias. Four age groups were formed from the donors: young (average about 15 years), middle-aged (around 40), aged (62) and long-lived (more than 75). The study analyzed two additional independent replicas of 1 million unique cDNA reads from the same blood draw for two donors, one aged 18 to 30 and one aged 80 or older. Age-related changes in TCR beta repertoire diversity were measured in the study by deep sequencing normalized with unique cDNA molecular identifiers.

Here is what the overall study found, with its caveats: Bulk unsorted PBMC profiling prevented conclusive comparison of naive and antigen-experienced compartments. Compared with the aged group, the long-lived group had more naive CD4+ T cells, fewer expanded clones and increased TCR diversity, a pattern suggesting age selection. The percentage of naive T cells measured by flow cytometry correlated strongly with observed TCR beta diversity. Estimates of total diversity based on one million sequenced T cells were considered lower bounds and underestimates. As age increased, observed TCR beta diversity per million T cells dropped in a roughly linear way, and a significant reduction was already evident by age roughly 36. Donor CMV infection status was unknown, potentially confounding age-related changes in expanded clonotypes.

To note about this clonotype: The antigen it recognizes is unknown. No per-base quality is available; no much larger clone lies one base away.

The donors were about 40 Caucasian individuals from Russia, aged about 6 to 100 years, who were systemically healthy. Around 10 milliliters of peripheral blood were collected from each donor into EDTA-treated Vacutainer tubes. PBMCs were isolated by Ficoll-Paque density-gradient centrifugation, with at least 6 million obtained per sample. Trizol reagent was used to extract total RNA from the PBMCs, yielding at least 5 micrograms per sample. For every donor, an aliquot of PBMCs went through flow cytometry to measure the percentages of naive CD45RAhigh/CD27high T cells. Libraries were built with 5' RACE. The instrument given in TCRdb is Illumina HiSeq 2500. A second roughly 7 to 11 cycle PCR used a sample-barcoded 5' primer and a J-beta primer mix. A template-switch 5' adaptor carrying 12 random nucleotides introduced a unique molecular identifier onto each TCR beta cDNA molecule. Each sample yielded at least 2.5 million CDR3-containing paired-end reads. First-strand cDNA was synthesized from all RNA with the Mint cDNA synthesis kit, primed by a TRBC-specific oligonucleotide. Following uracil-DNA glycosylase treatment, all cDNA underwent a first 18-cycle PCR with the universal primers M1SS and BC2_uni_R. In the authors' own workflow: For normalization, 1 million high-quality reads were randomly selected from each sample, with every read carrying a distinct molecular identifier. Reads sharing molecular identifiers were discarded rather than binned into consensus sequences. MiTCR, set to a Q25 quality threshold and the strictest error-elimination algorithm, was used for CDR3 identification, clonotype clustering and error correction. Lower-bound total TCR beta diversity was estimated with a nonparametric unseen species model using Euler transformation. TCRdb trimmed the raw reads at Q25, called clones with MiXCR and kept productive beta chains. Rows merge per CDR3 protein into single entries with the most common DNA and genes. The V and J calls and clone size are TCRdb's, not the authors'. The sample yields a few hundred thousand distinct CDR3 sequences; 45% to 60% were counted once. The biggest ten clones account for over 40% of the sample.

V is clipped by 4 bases and J by 1 base, and the sequence between their germline boundaries is 15 bases long. The CDR3 starts with the cysteine, ends with the phenylalanine, and has 16 residues. Only CDR3 DNA is held: 48 bases, read in frame from base 1. The sample consisted of blood. This clonotype was sampled from a man between 60 and 75 years old in good health. The sequence links TRBV12-3 or TRBV12-4 to TRBJ2-3; the D gene lacks a confident call. Read as DNA, the sequence is TGTGCCAGCAGTTCGGCGGCCGCGGCTGGCACAGATACGCAGTATTTT. The encoded protein is CASSSAAAAGTDTQYF.